This TCR beta chain originates from a study of T cell repertoires in cytomegalovirus infection. Turning to the study itself: Public TCR beta signatures indicated both CMV infection and matching HLA type.

The J segment lost 10 bases and the V segment lost 0 bases, leaving 6 bases of the junction unmatched. The germline CDR1 and CDR2 sequences are MNHEY and SVGEGT. This CDR3 has 15 amino acids. This clonotype was recorded many times. Its antigen is undetermined. The study's findings and limits: The response measured ex vivo was dominated by TCR beta clonotypes (HLA-C-restricted and CMV-specific). Adding up the frequency of public TCR beta families identified people who carried CMV plus the relevant HLA.

TCRdb re-derived calls from the reads in MiXCR, one entry per CDR3 protein. The sample holds 310,000 or so distinct CDR3 sequences, 9.6% seen once. Sequencing was done on a sample of PBMCs. This sequence was found in a human donor in good health (CMV status not recorded). Some clones in this sample may be carry-over from other donors' samples. The rearrangement uses TRBV6-2 or TRBV6-3 and TRBJ1-6, with 7 positions matching TRBD1. CDR3 DNA: TGTGCCAGCAGTTACTCAGGGGGCCTAGGATCACCCCTCCACTTT. Encoded protein: CASSYSGGLGSPLHF.